The rows below give T cell receptor beta chains drawn from one sample of a study of T-cell reconstitution after alpha-beta-depleted transplantation in children. TCRdb used MiXCR to reprocess the PCR reads, holding one entry per CDR3 protein. The profile shows about 500,000 distinct CDR3 sequences, roughly 11% of them singletons. The sample here was PBMCs, mostly from graft donor cells, taken 180 days after TCRalphabeta/CD19-depleted stem cell transplant. Receptors were obtained from a female patient between 2 and 15 years old who had a stem cell transplant for aplastic anemia, so the T cells may come from the graft donor. Both conserved end residues are part of each CDR3. The D gene is left open where the match is weak. Size is omitted from some rows. Given values are once, few, many or a class for expanded clones.

NA	TRBV15	many	TRBJ1-1	CATSRGAARDTEAFF	TGTGCCACCAGCAGAGGGGCAGCTAGAGACACTGAAGCTTTCTTT
NA	TRBV14	NA	TRBJ2-6	CASSPSVSGANVLTF	TGTGCCAGCAGCCCCTCTGTCTCTGGGGCCAACGTCCTGACTTTC
TRBD2	TRBV27	many	TRBJ2-4	CASSFGGDIQYF	TGTGCCAGCAGTTTCGGGGGGGACATTCAGTACTTC
NA	TRBV7-6	few	TRBJ1-2	CASSFYTNYGYTF	TGTGCCAGCAGCTTTTATACCAACTATGGCTACACCTTC
NA	TRBV11-3	NA	TRBJ2-3	CASSGYEGEITDTQYF	TGTGCCAGCAGCGGGTACGAGGGCGAAATCACAGATACGCAGTATTTT
NA	TRBV4-3	few	TRBJ1-1	CASSQDKMKNEAFF	TGCGCCAGCAGCCAAGATAAGATGAAGAATGAAGCTTTCTTT
NA	TRBV5-1	many	TRBJ2-1	CASSFGLDNEQFF	TGCGCCAGCAGCTTCGGACTCGACAATGAGCAGTTCTTC
TRBD2	TRBV28	NA	TRBJ2-5	CASSLNAGEGETQYF	TGTGCCAGCAGTTTAAACGCGGGAGAGGGAGAGACCCAGTACTTC
NA	TRBV11-3	NA	TRBJ2-4	CASSREPGRGRNIQYF	TGTGCCAGCAGCCGAGAGCCAGGGCGAGGGAGAAACATTCAGTACTTC
NA	TRBV7-2	NA	TRBJ2-6	CASSHLGAVPPVLTF	TGTGCCAGCAGCCACCTCGGGGCGGTGCCCCCGGTCCTGACTTTC
TRBD2	TRBV3-1	few	TRBJ2-1	CASSQVRREGGIDEQFF	TGTGCCAGCAGCCAAGTCCGGCGGGAGGGGGGAATAGATGAGCAGTTCTTC
NA	TRBV7-9	few	TRBJ1-5	CASSLGSGGPQHF	TGTGCCAGCAGCTTGGGATCTGGGGGGCCCCAGCATTTT
TRBD1	TRBV7-6	few	TRBJ2-7	CASSLGGQGGPYEQYF	TGTGCCAGCAGCTTAGGAGGACAGGGGGGACCCTACGAGCAGTACTTC
NA	TRBV27	few	TRBJ2-3	CASSRLYTHTDTQYF	TGTGCCAGCAGTCGATTATACACCCACACAGATACGCAGTATTTT
NA	TRBV5-1	many	TRBJ2-2	CASSPGTSNTGELFF	TGCGCCAGCAGCCCCGGGACCTCGAACACCGGGGAGCTGTTTTTT